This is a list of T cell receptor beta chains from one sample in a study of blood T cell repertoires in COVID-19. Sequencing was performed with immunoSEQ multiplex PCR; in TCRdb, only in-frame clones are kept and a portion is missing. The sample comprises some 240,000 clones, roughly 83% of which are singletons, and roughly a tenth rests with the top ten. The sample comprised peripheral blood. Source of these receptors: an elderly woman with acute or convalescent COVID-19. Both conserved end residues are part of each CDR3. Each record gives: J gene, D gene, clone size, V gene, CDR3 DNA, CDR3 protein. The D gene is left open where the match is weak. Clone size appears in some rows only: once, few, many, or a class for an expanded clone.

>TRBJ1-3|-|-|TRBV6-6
TGTGCCAGCAGTTATGGGGGGGTTGGAAACACCATATATTTT
CASSYGGVGNTIYF
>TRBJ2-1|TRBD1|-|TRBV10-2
TGCGCCAGCAGAGGGACAGGACCCTACAATGAGCAGTTCTTC
CASRGTGPYNEQFF
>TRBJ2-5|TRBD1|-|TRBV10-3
TGTGCCATCAGGCCTGACAGGGGGACTAAGGAGACCCAGTACTTC
CAIRPDRGTKETQYF
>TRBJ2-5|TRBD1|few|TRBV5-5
TGTGCCAGCAGCTTGGCGCCCGGACAGGGGGCAAGTCAGACCCAGTACTTC
CASSLAPGQGASQTQYF
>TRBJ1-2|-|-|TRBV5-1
TGCGCCAGCAGCAATACGACAGGACCCTCCGGCTACACCTTC
CASSNTTGPSGYTF
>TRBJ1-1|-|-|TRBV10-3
TGTGCCATCAGTGAACCGAACATGAACACTGAAGCTTTCTTT
CAISEPNMNTEAFF
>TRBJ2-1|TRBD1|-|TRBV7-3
TGTGCCAGCAGCCCCGGGGACAGGGTCTCCTACAATGAGCAGTTCTTC
CASSPGDRVSYNEQFF
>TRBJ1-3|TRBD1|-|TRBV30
TGTGCCTGGAGTCAGTTAGGGGGCACTGGAAACACCATATATTTT
CAWSQLGGTGNTIYF
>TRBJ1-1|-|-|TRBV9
TGTGCCAGCAGCCCAGCACAGCAGAACACTGAAGCTTTCTTT
CASSPAQQNTEAFF
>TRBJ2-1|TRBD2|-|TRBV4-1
TGCGCCAGCAGCCAAGAGGCGGGACTAGCGGGGAGCTCCTACAATGAGCAGTTCTTC
CASSQEAGLAGSSYNEQFF
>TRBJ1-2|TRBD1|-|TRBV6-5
TGTGCCAGCAGTTACTCAGCGGGACAGGCAAACTATGGCTACACCTTC
CASSYSAGQANYGYTF
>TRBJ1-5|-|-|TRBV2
TGTGCCAGCAGTGATGAAGGGGATAGCAATCAGCCCCAGCATTTT
CASSDEGDSNQPQHF
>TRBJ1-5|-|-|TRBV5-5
TGTGCCAGCAGCTTGGGGGCGCACAATCAGCCCCAGCATTTT
CASSLGAHNQPQHF
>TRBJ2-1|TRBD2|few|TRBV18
TGTGCCAGCTCACCACAACTAGCGGGCTCCTACAATGAGCAGTTCTTC
CASSPQLAGSYNEQFF